This T cell receptor (beta chain) originates from a study of cytomegalovirus exposure and HLA in healthy donors. Study conclusions and caveats: Researchers catalogued under 200 TCR beta chains as cytomegalovirus-associated.

Notes on this clone: Its antigen is currently unknown.

PCR employed 60 Vbeta and 13 Jbeta primers. Measured with immunoSEQ multiplex PCR; TCRdb has only the in-frame clones, and not every one. The sample records 250,000 to 350,000 clones, 86% being singletons. CDR1 is KGHSH, CDR2 LQKENI, per germline. The ends lost 3 bases at V and 2 bases at J; junction bases unmatched: 15. The CDR3 extends over 19 amino acids. The rearrangement uses TRBV18 and TRBJ1-5; 8 positions match TRBD1. The source of this sequence is a man between 40 and 49 years old in good health and CMV-seropositive. Sequences were obtained from PBMCs. DNA of the CDR3: TGTGCCAGCTCACCGGGACCCCTCAGGGGGCTGGCGCGCAATCAGCCCCAGCATTTT. Protein sequence: CASSPGPLRGLARNQPQHF.